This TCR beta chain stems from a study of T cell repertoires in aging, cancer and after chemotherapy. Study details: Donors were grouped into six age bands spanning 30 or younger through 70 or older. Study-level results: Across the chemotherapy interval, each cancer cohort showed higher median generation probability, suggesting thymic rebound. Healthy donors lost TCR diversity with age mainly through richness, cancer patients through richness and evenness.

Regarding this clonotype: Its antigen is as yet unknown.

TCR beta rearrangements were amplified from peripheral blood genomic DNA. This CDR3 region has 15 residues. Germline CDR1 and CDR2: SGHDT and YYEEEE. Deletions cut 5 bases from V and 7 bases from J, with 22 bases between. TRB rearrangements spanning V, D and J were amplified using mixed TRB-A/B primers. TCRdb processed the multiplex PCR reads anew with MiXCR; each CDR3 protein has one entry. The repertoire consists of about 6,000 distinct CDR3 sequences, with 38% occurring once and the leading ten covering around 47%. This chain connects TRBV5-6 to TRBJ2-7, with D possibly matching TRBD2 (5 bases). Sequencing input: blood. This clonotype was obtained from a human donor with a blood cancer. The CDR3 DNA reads TGTGCCAGCAGAACTAGAAGGAGCTCCTACAATGAGCAGTACTTC. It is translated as CASRTRRSSYNEQYF.